This T cell receptor beta chain is from a study of blood T cell repertoires in COVID-19. Study overall: Whether acute or convalescent, the COVID-19 samples came from the United States, Italy and Spain. Nucleic acid was either cDNA or gDNA, and it came from T cells, B-cell-depleted T cells, or PBMCs.

V was clipped by 1 base and J by 5 bases, with 6 bases between them. Germline CDR1 LNHDA, CDR2 SQIVND (reference sequence). The CDR3 has 14 residues. Some clones are missing from TCRdb's copy, which holds only in-frame ones; the method was immunoSEQ multiplex PCR. In the table there are some 530,000 clones, about nine tenths of which are singletons. Participant ages covered roughly 18 to 89 years across about 25 US areas. Membership in each cohort depended on participant-reported clinical history. Input material: PBMCs or T cells enriched from blood (not recorded which). The TCR was taken from an older woman who had recovered from COVID-19. The genes are TRBV19 and TRBJ1-6, with a possible D match to TRBD1 (5 bases). The CDR3 sequence is CASSIVGDNSPLHF. The CDR3 DNA is TGTGCCAGTAGTATAGTAGGGGATAATTCACCCCTCCACTTT.